This T cell receptor (beta chain) derives from a study of naive and memory T cell subsets. Broader study findings: Over 95% of naive TCR sequences appeared only once after error correction, unlike memory subsets.

By sample fraction, this clonotype is medium-sized. Antigen: not known. Two oligonucleotides, mixed equimolar, formed the beta constant-region primer covering TRBC1 and TRBC2. The ligated cDNA underwent four PCR rounds using SP2 and nested alpha and beta constant-region primers. Ligation attached a single-stranded oligonucleotide with a 12-nucleotide UMI and the SP2 primer to the cDNA 3' end. TCRdb reanalysed the UMI-ligation and nested PCR reads using MiXCR and keeps one entry per CDR3 protein. The sample lists roughly 17,000 distinct CDR3 sequences; roughly 8.4% were seen once. Sequenced material: central memory CD8+ T cells from blood. The receptor was derived from a human donor in good health.

The CDR3 DNA is TGCAGTGCTAGAGATCTACGGGTGGACTACGAGCAGTACTTC. Its protein is CSARDLRVDYEQYF. This chain uses TRBV20-1 with TRBJ2-7; the D is unclear. CDR3 size: 14 residues. Trimming left V 0 bases short and J 3 bases short, with 12 bases between. Germline CDR1 DFQATT, CDR2 SNEGSKA (reference sequence).